A selection of T cell receptor beta chains follows, all from one sample in a study of T cell changes during pregnancy in multiple sclerosis. Measured with immunoSEQ multiplex PCR; TCRdb has only the in-frame clones, and not every one. Of some 80,000 clones listed, 90% to 95% are singletons. Material: peripheral blood, obtained in the second trimester of pregnancy. The receptors derive from a female donor with multiple sclerosis, enrolled in a pregnancy study. The CDR3 runs from the conserved cysteine through the conserved F or W. Each record gives: D gene, V gene, clone size, J gene, CDR3 protein, CDR3 DNA. A D gene is named only where the DNA matches it firmly. Clone size is stated in some rows and not others, as once, few, many or a class when expanded.

TRBD2	TRBV29-1	-	TRBJ2-7	CSAVAGGPLVYEQYF	TGCAGCGCCGTAGCGGGAGGGCCTTTAGTCTACGAGCAGTACTTC
TRBD1	TRBV6-5	once	TRBJ1-2	CASRKQGAGSGYTF	TGTGCCAGCAGGAAACAGGGGGCGGGTAGTGGCTACACCTTC
TRBD1	TRBV13	-	TRBJ2-7	CASSLGGTRDSSYEQYF	TGTGCCAGCAGCTTAGGGGGAACCAGGGACAGCTCCTACGAGCAGTACTTC
TRBD1	TRBV7-9	once	TRBJ2-1	CASSFRDRGNEQFF	TGTGCCAGCAGCTTCCGGGACAGGGGCAATGAGCAGTTCTTC
TRBD2	TRBV9	-	TRBJ2-1	CASSVGPSGLAEQFF	TGTGCCAGCAGCGTTGGACCTTCTGGACTAGCCGAGCAGTTCTTC
TRBD1	TRBV7-9	-	TRBJ1-4	CASSLKGGTGYEKLFF	TGTGCCAGCAGCTTAAAAGGGGGGACAGGGTATGAAAAACTGTTTTTT
TRBD2	TRBV7-2	-	TRBJ2-7	CASSITLAASSYEQYF	TGTGCCAGCAGCATTACCCTAGCGGCCTCCTCCTACGAGCAGTACTTC
-	TRBV27	-	TRBJ2-3	CASSLGLIAAESTDTQYF	TGTGCCAGCAGTTTAGGGCTCATAGCGGCAGAAAGCACAGATACGCAGTATTTT
-	TRBV27	-	TRBJ2-7	CASSTQGPARQYF	TGTGCCAGCAGTACCCAGGGTCCAGCTCGTCAGTACTTC
TRBD2	TRBV5-1	once	TRBJ2-1	CASSLRSSGRLGNEQFF	TGCGCCAGCAGCTTGCGGTCTAGCGGGAGGTTAGGTAATGAGCAGTTCTTC
TRBD2	TRBV29-1	-	TRBJ2-7	CSVEASGYYEQYF	TGCAGCGTTGAGGCTAGCGGGTACTACGAGCAGTACTTC
-	TRBV2	once	TRBJ1-1	CASGYGHHTEAFF	TGTGCCAGCGGATACGGACACCACACTGAAGCTTTCTTT
TRBD1	TRBV27	-	TRBJ1-2	CASSWTGGRGYTF	TGTGCCAGCAGCTGGACAGGGGGCAGAGGCTACACCTTC
-	TRBV6-5	-	TRBJ2-1	CASSNFIYNEQFF	TGTGCCAGCAGTAACTTTATTTACAATGAGCAGTTCTTC
TRBD1	TRBV5-1	-	TRBJ1-1	CASSLAGTGNTEAFF	TGCGCCAGCAGCTTGGCAGGGACAGGGAACACTGAAGCTTTCTTT
TRBD1	TRBV5-1	-	TRBJ1-4	CASSGTGTADATNEKLFF	TGCGCCAGCAGCGGGACCGGGACAGCAGATGCAACTAATGAAAAACTGTTTTTT
TRBD2	TRBV30	-	TRBJ2-3	CAWSRTSGGRDTQYF	TGTGCCTGGAGTAGGACTAGCGGGGGGAGAGATACGCAGTATTTT
TRBD2	TRBV11-2	-	TRBJ2-1	CASSSFLLAASYNEQFF	TGTGCCAGCAGCTCCTTCTTACTAGCGGCTTCTTACAATGAGCAGTTCTTC
-	TRBV21-1	-	TRBJ2-1	CASSNRGPVLYNEQFF	TGTGCCAGCAGCAACAGAGGCCCCGTTTTATACAATGAGCAGTTCTTC
TRBD1	TRBV7-2	-	TRBJ2-5	CASSLPGQGETQYF	TGTGCCAGCAGCTTGCCGGGACAGGGGGAGACCCAGTACTTC
-	TRBV12-5	-	TRBJ1-1	CASGLVVGRNTEAFF	TGTGCTAGTGGTTTGGTTGTGGGGAGGAACACTGAAGCTTTCTTT
-	TRBV6-5	-	TRBJ1-1	CASSYPNTEAFF	TGTGCCAGCAGTTACCCAAACACTGAAGCTTTCTTT
TRBD1	TRBV19	-	TRBJ1-2	CASSIKGQGRNGYTF	TGTGCCAGTAGTATAAAAGGACAGGGGAGGAATGGCTACACCTTC
-	TRBV13	-	TRBJ2-3	CASSLGHYRARGNTQYF	TGTGCCAGCAGCTTAGGCCACTACAGGGCGAGAGGAAATACGCAGTATTTT
TRBD1	TRBV28	-	TRBJ2-7	CASTSPGQGVYEQYF	TGTGCCAGTACGAGCCCGGGACAGGGGGTCTACGAGCAGTACTTC
-	TRBV15	-	TRBJ1-4	CATSGTRLGSEKLFF	TGTGCCACCAGCGGGACCCGGCTCGGGAGTGAAAAACTGTTTTTT
TRBD2	TRBV27	-	TRBJ2-7	CASSPVGGYPYEQYF	TGTGCCAGCAGCCCCGTCGGGGGGTACCCCTACGAGCAGTACTTC
TRBD2	TRBV28	-	TRBJ2-1	CASRTSGSINEQFF	TGTGCCAGCAGGACTAGCGGGAGTATTAATGAGCAGTTCTTC
-	TRBV7-8	-	TRBJ2-7	CASSLAGRDYEQYF	TGTGCCAGCAGCTTAGCGGGCAGGGACTACGAGCAGTACTTC
TRBD1	TRBV5-4	few	TRBJ2-3	CASSLAAGQGSDTQYF	TGTGCCAGCAGCTTGGCCGCGGGACAGGGGTCAGATACGCAGTATTTT
-	TRBV12-2	-	TRBJ2-3	CASRCFLAGVGEYTQYF	TGTGCAAGTCGCTGCTTCTTAGCGGGAGTAGGAGAATATACGCAGTATTTT
TRBD1	TRBV6-5	-	TRBJ2-2	CASSPDDRVTGELFF	TGTGCCAGCAGCCCCGATGACAGGGTCACCGGGGAGCTGTTTTTT
TRBD2	TRBV11-2	-	TRBJ2-1	CASSFDGRALHRNEQFF	TGTGCCAGCAGCTTTGACGGGAGGGCCCTCCACCGCAATGAGCAGTTCTTC
TRBD2	TRBV19	-	TRBJ2-1	CASSNGGRINEQFF	TGTGCCAGTAGTAACGGCGGGAGGATTAATGAGCAGTTCTTC
-	TRBV27	-	TRBJ2-7	CASSLSTDYEQYF	TGTGCCAGCAGTTTATCGACAGACTACGAGCAGTACTTC
-	TRBV10-3	-	TRBJ2-7	CAISESTLGFSYEQYF	TGTGCCATCAGTGAGTCGACTCTCGGGTTCTCCTACGAGCAGTACTTC
-	TRBV28	once	TRBJ2-7	CASLAGSSLGGEQYF	TGTGCCAGTCTCGCAGGGTCCTCGCTCGGTGGCGAGCAGTACTTC
-	TRBV18	-	TRBJ2-3	CASSPQAQFTDTQYF	TGTGCCAGCTCACCACAGGCACAGTTCACAGATACGCAGTATTTT
-	TRBV10-3	-	TRBJ2-7	CAIRADSSYEQYF	TGTGCCATCAGGGCTGATTCCTCCTACGAGCAGTACTTC
TRBD1	TRBV30	-	TRBJ1-4	CAWSGQGALKEKLFF	TGTGCCTGGAGCGGACAGGGGGCTCTGAAGGAAAAACTGTTTTTT
TRBD1	TRBV5-1	-	TRBJ1-1	CASTTIYRGKNTEAFF	TGCGCCAGCACAACAATATACAGGGGGAAGAACACTGAAGCTTTCTTT
TRBD1	TRBV7-9	-	TRBJ2-2	CASSIRDRVDGELFF	TGTGCCAGCAGCATTCGGGACAGGGTTGACGGGGAGCTGTTTTTT
-	TRBV6-1	-	TRBJ1-1	CASSGGTNTEAFF	TGTGCCAGCAGTGGAGGCACGAACACTGAAGCTTTCTTT
-	TRBV4-2	-	TRBJ1-2	CASSQDPQHYGYTF	TGTGCCAGCAGCCAAGATCCACAGCACTATGGCTACACCTTC
-	TRBV15	-	TRBJ2-7	CATGSAYEQYF	TGTGCCACAGGGAGTGCCTACGAGCAGTACTTC
-	TRBV7-6	-	TRBJ2-3	CASSPSGASTDTQYF	TGTGCCAGCAGCCCCAGCGGAGCTAGCACAGATACGCAGTATTTT
TRBD2	TRBV7-9	-	TRBJ2-7	CASSPVGGRYEQYF	TGTGCCAGCAGCCCCGTGGGAGGGCGCTACGAGCAGTACTTC
-	TRBV4-2	-	TRBJ2-7	CASSQDSPSPYEQYF	TGTGCCAGCAGCCAAGATTCGCCTAGCCCCTACGAGCAGTACTTC
TRBD2	TRBV4-3	once	TRBJ2-7	CASSQEFSGRADEQYF	TGCGCCAGCAGCCAAGAGTTTAGCGGGAGGGCGGACGAGCAGTACTTC
-	TRBV5-1	-	TRBJ2-5	CASTKDAGVRETQYF	TGCGCCAGCACAAAAGATGCAGGGGTACGAGAGACCCAGTACTTC
-	TRBV5-4	-	TRBJ2-7	CASSLLDEQYF	TGTGCCAGCAGCTTGTTAGACGAGCAGTACTTC
TRBD2	TRBV9	-	TRBJ2-7	CASSPLAGGDYEQYF	TGTGCCAGCAGCCCATTAGCGGGAGGGGACTACGAGCAGTACTTC